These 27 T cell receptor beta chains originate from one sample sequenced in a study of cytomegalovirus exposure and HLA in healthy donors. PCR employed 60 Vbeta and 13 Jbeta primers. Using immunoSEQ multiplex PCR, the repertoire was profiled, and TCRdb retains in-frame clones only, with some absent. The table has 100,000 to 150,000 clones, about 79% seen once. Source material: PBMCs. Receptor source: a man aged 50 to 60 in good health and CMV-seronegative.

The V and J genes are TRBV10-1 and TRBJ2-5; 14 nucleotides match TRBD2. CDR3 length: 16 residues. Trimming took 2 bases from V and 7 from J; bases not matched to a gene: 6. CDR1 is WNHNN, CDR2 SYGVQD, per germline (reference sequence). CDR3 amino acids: CASSEAGTSGGRTQYF. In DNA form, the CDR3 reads TGCGCCAGCAGTGAGGCCGGGACTAGCGGGGGTAGGACCCAGTACTTC.

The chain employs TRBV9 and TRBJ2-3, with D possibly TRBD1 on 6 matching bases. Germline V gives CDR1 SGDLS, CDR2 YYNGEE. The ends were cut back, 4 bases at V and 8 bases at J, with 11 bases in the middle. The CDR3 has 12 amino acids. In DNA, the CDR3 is TGTGCCAGCAGCCAACTAGGGGGTACGCAGTATTTT. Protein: CASSQLGGTQYF.

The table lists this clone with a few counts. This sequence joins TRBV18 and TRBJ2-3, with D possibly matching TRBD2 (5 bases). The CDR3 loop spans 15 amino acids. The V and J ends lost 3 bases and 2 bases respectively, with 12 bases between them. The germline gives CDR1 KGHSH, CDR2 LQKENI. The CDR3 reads CASSPNYGDTDTQYF. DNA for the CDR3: TGTGCCAGCTCACCTAATTACGGGGACACAGATACGCAGTATTTT.

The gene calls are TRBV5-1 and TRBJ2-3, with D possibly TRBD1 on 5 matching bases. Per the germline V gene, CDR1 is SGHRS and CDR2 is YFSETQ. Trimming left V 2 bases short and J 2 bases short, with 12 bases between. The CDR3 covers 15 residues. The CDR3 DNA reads TGCGCCAGCAGCTTTCAACAGGCTGCCACAGATACGCAGTATTTT. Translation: CASSFQQAATDTQYF.

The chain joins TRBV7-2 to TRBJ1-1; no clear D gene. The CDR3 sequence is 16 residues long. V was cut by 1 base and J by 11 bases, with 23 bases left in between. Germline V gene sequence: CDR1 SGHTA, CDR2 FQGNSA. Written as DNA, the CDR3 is TGTGCCAGCAGCTTAGATGCGTTCGGCGAATCAAGGAGGGCTTTCTTT. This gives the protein CASSLDAFGESRRAFF.

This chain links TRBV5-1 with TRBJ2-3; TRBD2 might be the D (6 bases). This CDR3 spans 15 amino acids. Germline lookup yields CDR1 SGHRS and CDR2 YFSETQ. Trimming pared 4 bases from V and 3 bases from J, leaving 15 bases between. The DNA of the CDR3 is TGCGCCAGCAGCATCGACCCGGGGAGGACAGATACGCAGTATTTT. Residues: CASSIDPGRTDTQYF.

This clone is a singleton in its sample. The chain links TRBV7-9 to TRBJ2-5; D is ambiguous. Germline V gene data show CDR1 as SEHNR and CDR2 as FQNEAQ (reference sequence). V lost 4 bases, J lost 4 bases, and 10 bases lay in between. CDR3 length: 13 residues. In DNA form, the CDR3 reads TGTGCCAGCAGCTCGGAGCACCTAGAGACCCAGTACTTC. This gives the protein CASSSEHLETQYF.

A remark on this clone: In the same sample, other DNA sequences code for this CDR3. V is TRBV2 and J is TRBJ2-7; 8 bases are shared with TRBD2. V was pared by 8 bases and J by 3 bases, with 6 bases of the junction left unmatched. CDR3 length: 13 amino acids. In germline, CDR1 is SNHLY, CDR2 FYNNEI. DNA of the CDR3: TGTGCCAGCTCCGCCGGGGGGGGCTACGAGCAGTACGTC. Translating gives CASSAGGGYEQYV.

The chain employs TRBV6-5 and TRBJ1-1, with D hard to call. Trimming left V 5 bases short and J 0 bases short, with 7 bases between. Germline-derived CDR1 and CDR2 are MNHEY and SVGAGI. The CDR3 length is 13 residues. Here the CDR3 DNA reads TGTGCCAGCAGTCGGTCCCTGAACACTGAAGCTTTCTTT. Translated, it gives CASSRSLNTEAFF.

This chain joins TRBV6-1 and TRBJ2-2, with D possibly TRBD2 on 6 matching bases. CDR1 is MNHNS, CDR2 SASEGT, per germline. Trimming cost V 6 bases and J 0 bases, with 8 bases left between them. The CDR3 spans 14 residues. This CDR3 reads CASRDYANTGELFF. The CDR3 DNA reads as TGTGCCAGCAGGGACTATGCGAACACCGGGGAGCTGTTTTTT.

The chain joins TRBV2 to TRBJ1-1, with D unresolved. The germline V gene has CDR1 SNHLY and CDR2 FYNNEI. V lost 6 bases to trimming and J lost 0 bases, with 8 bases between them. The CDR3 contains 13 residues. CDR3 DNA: TGTGCCAGCAGGGTGCGGCTGAACACTGAAGCTTTCTTT. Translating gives CASRVRLNTEAFF.

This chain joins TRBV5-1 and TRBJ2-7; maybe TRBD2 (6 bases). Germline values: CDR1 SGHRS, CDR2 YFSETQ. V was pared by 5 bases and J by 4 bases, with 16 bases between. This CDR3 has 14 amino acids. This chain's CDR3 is CASSPGVGSYEQYV. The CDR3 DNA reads TGCGCCAGCAGTCCGGGGGTTGGTTCATACGAGCAGTACGTC.

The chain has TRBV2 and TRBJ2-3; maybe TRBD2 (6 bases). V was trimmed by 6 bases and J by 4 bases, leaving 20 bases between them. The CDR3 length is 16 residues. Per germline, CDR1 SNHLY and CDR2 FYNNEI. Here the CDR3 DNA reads TGTGCCAGCAGCCTGGGGGGAATTCTCTCCGCAGATACGCAGTATTTT. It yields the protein CASSLGGILSADTQYF.

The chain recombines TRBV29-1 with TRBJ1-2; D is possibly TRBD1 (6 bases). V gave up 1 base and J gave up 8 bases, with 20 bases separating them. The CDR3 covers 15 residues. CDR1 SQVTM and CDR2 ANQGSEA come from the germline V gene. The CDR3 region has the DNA TGCAGCGTTGAAGCCGAAGGGGCGGGGGCGGAGGGCTACACCTTC. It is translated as CSVEAEGAGAEGYTF.

This CDR3 reads CASSPPMGQGIGNNQPQHF. DNA of the CDR3: TGTGCCAGCTCACCACCGATGGGACAGGGAATCGGAAACAATCAGCCCCAGCATTTT. V usage is TRBV18 and J usage is TRBJ1-5; 9 positions match TRBD1. The CDR3 loop spans 19 amino acids. With V trimmed by 0 bases and J by 3 bases, 12 bases remained unmatched. Germline CDR1 and CDR2: KGHSH and LQKENI.

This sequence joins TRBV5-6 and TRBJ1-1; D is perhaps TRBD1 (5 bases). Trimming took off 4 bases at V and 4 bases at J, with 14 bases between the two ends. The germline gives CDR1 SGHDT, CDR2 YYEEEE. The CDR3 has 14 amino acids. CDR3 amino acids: CASSPRQTGTEAFF. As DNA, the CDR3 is TGTGCCAGCAGCCCTCGACAGACGGGCACTGAAGCTTTCTTT.

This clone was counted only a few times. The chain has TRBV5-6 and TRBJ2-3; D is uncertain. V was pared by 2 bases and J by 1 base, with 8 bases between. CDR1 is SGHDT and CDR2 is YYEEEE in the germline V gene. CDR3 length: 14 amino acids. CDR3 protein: CASSFSLRTDTQYF. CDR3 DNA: TGTGCCAGCAGCTTTTCACTCCGCACAGATACGCAGTATTTT.

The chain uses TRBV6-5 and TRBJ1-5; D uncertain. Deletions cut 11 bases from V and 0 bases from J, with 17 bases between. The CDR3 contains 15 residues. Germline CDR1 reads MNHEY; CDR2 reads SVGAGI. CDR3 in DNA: TGTGCCTCCCAGGCGGACTACAATAGCAATCAGCCCCAGCATTTT. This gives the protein CASQADYNSNQPQHF.

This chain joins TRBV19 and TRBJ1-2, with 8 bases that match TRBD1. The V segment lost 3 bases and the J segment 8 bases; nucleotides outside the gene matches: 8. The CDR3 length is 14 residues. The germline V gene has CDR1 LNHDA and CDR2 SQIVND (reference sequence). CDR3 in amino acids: CASSINDRGSGYTF. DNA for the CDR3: TGTGCCAGTAGTATTAACGACAGGGGAAGCGGCTACACCTTC.

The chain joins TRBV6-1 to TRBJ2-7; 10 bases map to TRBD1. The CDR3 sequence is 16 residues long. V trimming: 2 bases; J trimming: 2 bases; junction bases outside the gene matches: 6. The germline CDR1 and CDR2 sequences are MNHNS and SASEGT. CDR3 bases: TGTGCCAGCAGTGAATTCGGGACAGGGGACCCCTACGAGCAGTACGTC. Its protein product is CASSEFGTGDPYEQYV.

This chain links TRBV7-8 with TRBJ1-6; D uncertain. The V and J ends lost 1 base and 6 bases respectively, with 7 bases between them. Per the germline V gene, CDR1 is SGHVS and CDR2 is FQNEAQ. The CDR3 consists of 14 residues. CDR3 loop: CASSLVLSNSPLHF. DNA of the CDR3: TGTGCCAGCAGCTTAGTCCTCAGTAATTCACCCCTCCACTTT.

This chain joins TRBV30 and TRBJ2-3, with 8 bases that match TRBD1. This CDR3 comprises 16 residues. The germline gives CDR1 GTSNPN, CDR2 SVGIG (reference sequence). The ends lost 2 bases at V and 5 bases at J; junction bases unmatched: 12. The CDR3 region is CAWSLPLDRELDTQYF. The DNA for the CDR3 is TGTGCCTGGAGTCTACCATTGGACAGGGAGTTAGATACGCAGTATTTT.

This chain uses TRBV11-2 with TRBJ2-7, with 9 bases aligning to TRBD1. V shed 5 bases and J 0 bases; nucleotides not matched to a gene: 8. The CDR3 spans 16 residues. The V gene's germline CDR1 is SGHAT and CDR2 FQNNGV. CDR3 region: CASSPARDRASYEQYV. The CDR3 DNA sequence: TGTGCCAGCAGCCCAGCCCGGGACAGGGCCTCCTACGAGCAGTACGTC.

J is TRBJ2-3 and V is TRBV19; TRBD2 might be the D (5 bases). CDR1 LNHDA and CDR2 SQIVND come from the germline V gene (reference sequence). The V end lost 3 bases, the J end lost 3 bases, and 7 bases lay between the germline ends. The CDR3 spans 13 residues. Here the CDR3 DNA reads TGTGCCAGTAGTATGTGGGAGACAGATACGCAGTATTTT. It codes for CASSMWETDTQYF. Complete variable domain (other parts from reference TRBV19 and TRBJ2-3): DGGITQSPKYLFRKEGQNVTLSCEQNLNHDAMYWYRQDPGQGLRLIYYSQIVNDFQKGDIAEGYSVSREKKESFPLTVTSAQKNPTAFYLCASSMWETDTQYFGPGTRLTVL.

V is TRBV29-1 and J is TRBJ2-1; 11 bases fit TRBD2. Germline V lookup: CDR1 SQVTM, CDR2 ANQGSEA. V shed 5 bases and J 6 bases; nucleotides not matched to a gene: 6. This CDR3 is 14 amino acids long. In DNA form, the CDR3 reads TGCAGCGTTATAGCGGGGGGGCCGGGCAATGAGCAGTTCTTC. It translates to CSVIAGGPGNEQFF.

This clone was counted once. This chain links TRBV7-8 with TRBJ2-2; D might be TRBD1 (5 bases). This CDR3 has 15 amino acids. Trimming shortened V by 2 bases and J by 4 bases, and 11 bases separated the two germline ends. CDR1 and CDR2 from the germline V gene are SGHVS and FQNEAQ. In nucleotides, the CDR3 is TGTGCCAGCAGCTTACAGGGTCAAGTCACCGGGGAGCTGTTTTTT. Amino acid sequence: CASSLQGQVTGELFF.

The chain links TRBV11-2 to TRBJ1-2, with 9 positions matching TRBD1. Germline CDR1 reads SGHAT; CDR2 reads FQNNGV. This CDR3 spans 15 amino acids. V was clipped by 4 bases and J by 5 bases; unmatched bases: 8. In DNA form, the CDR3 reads TGTGCCAGCAGCTCGCGACAGGGGGGAACTTATGGCTACACCTTC. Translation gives CASSSRQGGTYGYTF.